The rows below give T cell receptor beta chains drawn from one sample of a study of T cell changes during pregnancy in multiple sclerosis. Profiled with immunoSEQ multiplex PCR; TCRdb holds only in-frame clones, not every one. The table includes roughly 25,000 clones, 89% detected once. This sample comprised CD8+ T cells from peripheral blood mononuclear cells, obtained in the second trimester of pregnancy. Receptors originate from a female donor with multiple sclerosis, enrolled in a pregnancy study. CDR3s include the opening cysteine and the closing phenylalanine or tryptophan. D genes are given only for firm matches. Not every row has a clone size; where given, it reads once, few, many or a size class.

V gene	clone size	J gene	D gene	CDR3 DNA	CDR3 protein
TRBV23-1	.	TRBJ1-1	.	TGCGCCAGCAGTCAAGGGGGGAAAGTGAACACTGAAGCTTTCTTT	CASSQGGKVNTEAFF
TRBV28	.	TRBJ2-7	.	TGTGCCAGCAGTTTCCGAGAGTCTCCAATCTCCTACGAGCAGTACTTC	CASSFRESPISYEQYF
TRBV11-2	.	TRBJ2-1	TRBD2	TGTGCCAGCAGCTTAAACGGCGGGAGACTAGCGGACTCCTACAATGAGCAGTTCTTC	CASSLNGGRLADSYNEQFF
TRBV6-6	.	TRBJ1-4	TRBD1	TGTGCCAGCAGTTGGACAGGGGACGGAGAAAAACTGTTTTTT	CASSWTGDGEKLFF
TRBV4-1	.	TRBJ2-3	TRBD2	TGCGCCAGCAGCCAAGAACTAGCGGCTAGCACAGATACGCAGTATTTT	CASSQELAASTDTQYF
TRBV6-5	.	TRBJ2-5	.	TGTGCCAGCAGTTACGCCGGTCATCTCCAAGAGACCCAGTACTTC	CASSYAGHLQETQYF
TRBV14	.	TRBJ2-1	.	TGTGCCAGCAGCCCCCGAGGCCACCTTGAGCAGTTCTTC	CASSPRGHLEQFF
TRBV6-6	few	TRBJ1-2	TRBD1	TGTGCCAGCAGTCCGACAGGGGGTGGCTACACCTTC	CASSPTGGGYTF
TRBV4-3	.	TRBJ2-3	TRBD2	TGCGCCAGCAGCCCCCGAGGGACTAGCGGCCCCCGGGCAGATACGCAGTATTTT	CASSPRGTSGPRADTQYF
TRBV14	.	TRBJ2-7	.	TGTGCCAGCAGCCAACGTCCCGGGACTGCAGACTACGAGCAGTACTTC	CASSQRPGTADYEQYF
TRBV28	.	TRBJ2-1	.	TGTGCCAGCAGTTTGATTCCGGGGAATGAGCAGTTCTTC	CASSLIPGNEQFF